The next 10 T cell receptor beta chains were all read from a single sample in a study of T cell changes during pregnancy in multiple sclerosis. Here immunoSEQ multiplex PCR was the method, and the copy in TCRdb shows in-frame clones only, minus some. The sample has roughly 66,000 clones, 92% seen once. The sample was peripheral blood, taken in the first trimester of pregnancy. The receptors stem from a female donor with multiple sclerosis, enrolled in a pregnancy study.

The CDR3 region is CASSPGQAVYGYTF. In nucleotides, the CDR3 is TGCGCCAGCAGCCCGGGACAGGCGGTCTATGGCTACACCTTC. The rearrangement joins TRBV5-1 to TRBJ1-2; 8 bases map to TRBD1. The V gene's germline CDR1 is SGHRS and CDR2 YFSETQ. There are 14 residues in the CDR3. Trimming cost V 4 bases and J 4 bases; bases outside gene matches: 6.

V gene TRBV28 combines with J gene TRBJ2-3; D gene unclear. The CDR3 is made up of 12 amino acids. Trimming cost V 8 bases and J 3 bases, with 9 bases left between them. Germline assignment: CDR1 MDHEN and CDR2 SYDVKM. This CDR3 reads CASGTLTDTQYF. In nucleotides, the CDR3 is TGTGCCAGCGGCACATTGACAGATACGCAGTATTTT.

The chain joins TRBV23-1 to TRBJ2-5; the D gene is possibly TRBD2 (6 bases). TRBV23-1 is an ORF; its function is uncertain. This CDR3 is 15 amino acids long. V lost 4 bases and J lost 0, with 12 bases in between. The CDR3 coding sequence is TGCGCCAGCAGTCTAGGACTACAGTACCAAGAGACCCAGTACTTC. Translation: CASSLGLQYQETQYF.

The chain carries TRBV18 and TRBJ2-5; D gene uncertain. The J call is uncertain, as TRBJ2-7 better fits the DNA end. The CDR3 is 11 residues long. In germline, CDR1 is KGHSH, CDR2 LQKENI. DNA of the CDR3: TGTGCCAGCTCAAACTCCTACGAGCAGTACTTC. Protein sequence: CASSNSYEQYF.

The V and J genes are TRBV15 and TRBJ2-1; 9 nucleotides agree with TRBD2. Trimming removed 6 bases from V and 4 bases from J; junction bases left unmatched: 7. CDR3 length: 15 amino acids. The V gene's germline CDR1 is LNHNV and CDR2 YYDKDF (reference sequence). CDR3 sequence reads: CATRALAGRYNEQFF. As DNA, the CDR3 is TGTGCCACCAGAGCCCTAGCGGGGAGATACAATGAGCAGTTCTTC.

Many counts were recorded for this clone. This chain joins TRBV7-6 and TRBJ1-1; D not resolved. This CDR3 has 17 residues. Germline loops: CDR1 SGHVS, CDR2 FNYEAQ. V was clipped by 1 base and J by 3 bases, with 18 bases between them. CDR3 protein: CASSLVYKGSRDTEAFF. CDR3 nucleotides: TGTGCCAGCAGCTTAGTCTATAAAGGGAGTAGGGACACTGAAGCTTTCTTT.

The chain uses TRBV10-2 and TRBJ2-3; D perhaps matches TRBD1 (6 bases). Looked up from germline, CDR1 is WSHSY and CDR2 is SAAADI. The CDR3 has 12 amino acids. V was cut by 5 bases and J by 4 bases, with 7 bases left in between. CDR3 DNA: TGCGCCAGCAGTCCAGGGGCAGATACGCAGTATTTT. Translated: CASSPGADTQYF.

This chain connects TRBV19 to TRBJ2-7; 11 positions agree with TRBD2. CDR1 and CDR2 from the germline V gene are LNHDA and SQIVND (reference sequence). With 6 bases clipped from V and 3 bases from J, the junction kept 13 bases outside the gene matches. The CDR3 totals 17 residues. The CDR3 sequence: CASSHRFPLAGDYEQYF. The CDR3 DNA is TGTGCCAGTAGCCATCGTTTTCCACTAGCGGGAGACTACGAGCAGTACTTC.

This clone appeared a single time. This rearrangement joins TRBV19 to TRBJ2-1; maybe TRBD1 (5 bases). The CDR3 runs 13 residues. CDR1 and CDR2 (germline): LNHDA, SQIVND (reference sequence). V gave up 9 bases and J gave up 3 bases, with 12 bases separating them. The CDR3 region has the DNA TGTGCCAGCGACGACCAGGGCTACAATGAGCAGTTCTTC. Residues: CASDDQGYNEQFF.

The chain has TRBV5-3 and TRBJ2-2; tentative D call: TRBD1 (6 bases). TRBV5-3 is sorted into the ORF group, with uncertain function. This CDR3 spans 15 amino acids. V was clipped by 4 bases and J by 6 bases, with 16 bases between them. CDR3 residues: CARSNYSSGAGELFF. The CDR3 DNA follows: TGTGCCAGAAGCAATTATAGTTCAGGGGCCGGGGAGCTGTTTTTT.